One and the same sample provided the 11 T cell receptor beta chains below, sequenced in a study of T cells in women clearing cervical HPV infection. Using immunoSEQ multiplex PCR, the repertoire was profiled, and TCRdb retains in-frame clones only, with some absent. In all, the sample yields about 12,000 clones. Sequenced: blood buffy coat. The source of these receptors is a woman aged 18-70 years with a cervical HPV16 infection that either progressed to CIN3+ or cleared (not recorded which).

Comments on this clone: The read terminates 3 residues ahead of where the CDR3 ends, so the germline J gene completes it. This chain uses TRBV18 with TRBJ2-3; D possibly corresponds to TRBD2 (6 bases). The CDR3 spans 15 residues. The germline CDR1 and CDR2 sequences are KGHSH and LQKENI. V was clipped by 3 bases and J by 6 bases, with 16 bases between them. CDR3 in amino acids: CASSPPGRGMDTQYF. The covered CDR3 bases are TGTGCCAGCTCACCTCCGGGACGGGGGATGGATACG.

On this clone itself: With the read ending 3 residues before the CDR3 end, the germline J gene is used to fill in that end. The chain uses TRBV30 and TRBJ1-4, with a possible D match to TRBD1 (5 bases). Per germline, CDR1 GTSNPN and CDR2 SVGIG (reference sequence). The CDR3 covers 15 residues. The V end was cut by 2 bases, the J end by 0 bases, with 10 bases between. CDR3: CAWSQGQATNEKLFF. The sequenced part of the CDR3 DNA is TGTGCCTGGAGTCAAGGACAAGCAACTAATGAAAAA.

About this clone itself: Coverage ceases 3 residues before the CDR3 finishes, and the germline J gene fills in the end. The chain joins TRBV5-6 to TRBJ2-1; the D is unclear. Germline CDR1 SGHDT, CDR2 YYEEEE. This CDR3 has 15 amino acids. With 0 bases removed from V and 4 bases from J, the gap between germline ends came to 11 bases. CDR3 region: CASSLASVIYNEQFF. The CDR3 DNA, read in part, is TGTGCCAGCAGCTTGGCCAGCGTAATATACAATGAG.

This clone is classed as medium-sized (0.01 to 0.1%) by frequency. The CDR3 is cut off 3 residues early in the read; its end comes from the germline J gene. The rearrangement uses TRBV7-3 and TRBJ2-3; D is undetermined. Trimming removed 4 bases at V and 5 bases at J, with 7 bases between. Germline CDR1 reads SGHTA; CDR2 reads FQGTGA. The CDR3 contains 12 residues. CDR3 DNA (partial): TGTGCCAGCAGCTACACCGAAGATACG. Protein sequence: CASSYTEDT. The whole CDR3 reads CASSYTEDTQYF. The entire variable domain, with the rest obtained from reference TRBV7-3 and TRBJ2-3, is as follows: GAGVSQTPSNKVTEKGKYVELRCDPISGHTALYWYRQSLGQGPEFLIYFQGTGAADDSGLPNDRFFAVRPEGSVSTLKIQRTERGDSAVYLCASSYTEDTQYFGPGTRLTVL.

With respect to this clone: With the read ending 3 residues before the CDR3 end, the germline J gene is used to fill in that end. V gene TRBV14 combines with J gene TRBJ2-5; TRBD2 matches 11 bases. CDR1 and CDR2 from the germline V gene are SGHDN and FVKESK. With V trimmed by 0 bases and J by 4 bases, 10 bases remained unmatched. The CDR3 sequence is 18 residues long. The CDR3 loop reads CASSQEGRLAGLGETQYF. The CDR3 bases that were read are TGTGCCAGCAGCCAAGAAGGGCGACTAGCGGGGCTAGGAGAGACC.

A remark on this clone: The observed sequence ends 3 residues before the CDR3 terminus, with the missing tail filled in from the germline J gene. The V gene is TRBV7-9, the J gene TRBJ2-2; TRBD1 matches at 7 bases. This CDR3 is built from 13 residues. The V and J ends lost 3 bases and 6 bases, in that order; junction bases with no gene match: 1. Germline V gene sequence: CDR1 SEHNR, CDR2 FQNEAQ (reference sequence). The CDR3 bases that were read are TGTGCCAGCAGCTTTCAGGGGGCCGGGGAG. This encodes CASSFQGAGE. The full CDR3 is CASSFQGAGELFF.

A remark on this clone: The CDR3 end falls 3 residues outside the read, so it is completed with the germline J gene. The chain uses TRBV5-4 and TRBJ2-5, with D perhaps TRBD1 (6 bases). Between the trimmed V and J ends, which lost 4 bases and 5 bases, there was a span of 18 bases. The length of the CDR3 is 15 residues. From germline, CDR1 is SGHNT and CDR2 YYREEE (reference sequence). The CDR3 bases that were read are TGTGCCAGCAGCAGGGGGATATGGTCCGAGGAGACC. This gives the protein CASSRGIWSEET. The whole CDR3 sequence reads CASSRGIWSEETQYF.

In regard to this clone: The CDR3 end falls 3 residues outside the read, so it is completed with the germline J gene. The V gene is TRBV5-5, the J gene TRBJ2-3; no reliable D call. Per germline, CDR1 SGHKS and CDR2 YYEKEE (reference sequence). The CDR3 is 13 residues long. CDR3 bases read: TGTGCCAGCAGCATACAGCTAAATCAGCCG. It specifies CASSIQLNQP. The CDR3 as a whole reads CASSIQLNQPQYF. The variable domain in full, completed from reference TRBV5-5 and TRBJ2-3, reads DAGVTQSPTHLIKTRGQQVTLRCSPISGHKSVSWYQQVLGQGPQFIFQYYEKEERGRGNFPDRFSARQFPNYSSELNVNALLLGDSALYLCASSIQLNQPQYFGPGTRLTVL.

On this clone itself: From the germline J gene comes the end of the CDR3, since the read stops 3 residues before it. V usage is TRBV19 and J usage is TRBJ1-2; D is possibly TRBD1 (5 bases). The CDR3 sequence is 13 residues long. CDR1 is LNHDA, CDR2 SQIVND, per germline (reference sequence). The part of the CDR3 DNA that was read is TGTGCCAGCTCCCGGGACTACACAGATACC. Protein sequence: CASSRDYTDT. The whole CDR3 is CASSRDYTDTYTF.

As regards this clone: The DNA ends 3 residues before the CDR3 does, and the rest of the CDR3 is filled in from the germline J gene. The rearrangement joins TRBV5-6 to TRBJ1-1; D call uncertain. Per germline, CDR1 SGHDT and CDR2 YYEEEE. CDR3 length: 14 amino acids. The V end lost 4 bases, the J end lost 1 base, and 11 bases lay between the germline ends. The sequenced part of the CDR3 DNA is TGTGCCAGCAGCCGCTTTTTAGCGAACACTGAA. Its translation: CASSRFLANTE. The entire CDR3 is CASSRFLANTEAFF.

Note on this clone: Read data end 3 residues before the CDR3 end; the end is taken from the germline J gene. The sample carries other DNA sequences with the same CDR3. The chain carries TRBV18 and TRBJ2-7; the match to TRBD2 covers 8 bases. Germline CDR1 reads KGHSH; CDR2 reads LQKENI. The trim removed 0 bases at V and 4 bases at J, leaving 11 bases unmatched. This CDR3 region has 17 residues. The sequenced part of the CDR3 DNA is TGTGCCAGCTCACCACCCGGGGGGGGCAACCACCGATACGAG. It is translated as CASSPPGGGNHRYE. The whole CDR3 protein reads CASSPPGGGNHRYEQYF.